A selection of T cell receptor beta chains follows, all from one sample in a study of CD8+CD57+ T cells in acquired aplastic anemia. TCRdb reanalysed the reads using MiXCR and keeps one entry per CDR3 protein. The data contain approximately 190,000 distinct CDR3 sequences, approximately 50% of them singletons. Sequencing was done on a sample of sorted CD4+, CD8+, or CD8+CD57+ T cells (not recorded which) from PBMCs. The receptors originated from a human donor with aplastic anemia. Both conserved end residues are part of each CDR3. Each record gives: CDR3 DNA, CDR3 protein, J gene, D gene, clone size, V gene. The D gene is left open where the match is weak. A row's size may be missing; if present it is once, few, many or a size class.

cdr3_nt: TGTGCCTGGAGGGGAGGGGGGTCCTACGAGCAGTACTTC
cdr3_aa: CAWRGGGSYEQYF
j_call: TRBJ2-7
d_call: .
clone_size: many
v_call: TRBV30

cdr3_nt: TGTGCCAGTACCTTTAGACAGGGGGCGTCGGATGAGCAGTTCTTC
cdr3_aa: CASTFRQGASDEQFF
j_call: TRBJ2-1
d_call: TRBD1
clone_size: many
v_call: TRBV19

cdr3_nt: TGTGCCAGCAGCTTAGGGCAGGGCCAAAAGACCCAGTACTTC
cdr3_aa: CASSLGQGQKTQYF
j_call: TRBJ2-5
d_call: .
clone_size: .
v_call: TRBV7-8

cdr3_nt: TGTGCCAGCTCATTAGCGGGAGGACAACCTACGCAGTATTTT
cdr3_aa: CASSLAGGQPTQYF
j_call: TRBJ2-3
d_call: TRBD2
clone_size: many
v_call: TRBV25-1

cdr3_nt: TGTGCCAGTAGTATAACGGGAGGAAGCACAGATACGCAGTATTTT
cdr3_aa: CASSITGGSTDTQYF
j_call: TRBJ2-3
d_call: TRBD2
clone_size: .
v_call: TRBV19

cdr3_nt: TGTGCCAGCAGCCTAGGGGCACAGGGGACGAGGGCCCTCCACTTT
cdr3_aa: CASSLGAQGTRALHF
j_call: TRBJ1-6
d_call: TRBD1
clone_size: .
v_call: TRBV7-2

cdr3_nt: TGCAGCGTTGAACCGCTCGACACCCCATATGGCTGCACCTTC
cdr3_aa: CSVEPLDTPYGCTF
j_call: TRBJ1-2
d_call: .
clone_size: .
v_call: TRBV29-1

cdr3_nt: TGTGCCAGTAGAACGGCACAGGGCAAGACTGAACACCAGCCCCAGCATTTT
cdr3_aa: CASRTAQGKTEHQPQHF
j_call: TRBJ1-5
d_call: .
clone_size: .
v_call: TRBV19

cdr3_nt: TGCAGTGCTAGAGGACCTCGGCGGGGACGGGATCAAGAGACCCAGTACTTC
cdr3_aa: CSARGPRRGRDQETQYF
j_call: TRBJ2-5
d_call: .
clone_size: many
v_call: TRBV20-1

cdr3_nt: TGTGCCAGCAGCCAATCTCGGCGACTCACCACCGGGGAGCTGTTTTTT
cdr3_aa: CASSQSRRLTTGELFF
j_call: TRBJ2-2
d_call: .
clone_size: many
v_call: TRBV16

cdr3_nt: TGCGCCAGCAGTGGCTTAGCGGGGTCTGTCCACGAGCAGTACTTC
cdr3_aa: CASSGLAGSVHEQYF
j_call: TRBJ2-7
d_call: TRBD2
clone_size: .
v_call: TRBV10-2

cdr3_nt: TGTGCCATCTCCCGGGGAACCTACGAGCAGTACTTC
cdr3_aa: CAISRGTYEQYF
j_call: TRBJ2-7
d_call: .
clone_size: many
v_call: TRBV10-3

cdr3_nt: TGCAGTGCTAGAGATCCAACGGCATACGAGCAGTACTTC
cdr3_aa: CSARDPTAYEQYF
j_call: TRBJ2-7
d_call: .
clone_size: few
v_call: TRBV20-1

cdr3_nt: TGCGCCAGCAGCTTGGCCGGGCGGGCAACTAATGAAAAACTGTTTTTT
cdr3_aa: CASSLAGRATNEKLFF
j_call: TRBJ1-4
d_call: .
clone_size: .
v_call: TRBV5-1

cdr3_nt: TGCAGTGCAGAATTGGGAGGGGCCACCTACGAGCAGTACTTC
cdr3_aa: CSAELGGATYEQYF
j_call: TRBJ2-7
d_call: TRBD2
clone_size: many
v_call: TRBV20-1

cdr3_nt: TGCAGTGCTAGAGAAGGAGGAAACTATGGCTACACCTTC
cdr3_aa: CSAREGGNYGYTF
j_call: TRBJ1-2
d_call: .
clone_size: few
v_call: TRBV20-1

cdr3_nt: TGCAGCGCCGAGGAGGGGCCCCAGTACTTC
cdr3_aa: CSAEEGPQYF
j_call: TRBJ2-5
d_call: .
clone_size: many
v_call: TRBV29-1

cdr3_nt: TGCAGTGCTCGGGACAGGCCGGCAGAGACCCAGTACTTC
cdr3_aa: CSARDRPAETQYF
j_call: TRBJ2-5
d_call: TRBD1
clone_size: many
v_call: TRBV20-1

cdr3_nt: TGTGCCAGCACCGGGGGACCCTACGAGCAGTACTTC
cdr3_aa: CASTGGPYEQYF
j_call: TRBJ2-7
d_call: .
clone_size: .
v_call: TRBV10-3

cdr3_nt: TGCGCCAGCAGCTTAACCCAGCTAGCGGGATGGAGGAATGAGCAGTTCTTC
cdr3_aa: CASSLTQLAGWRNEQFF
j_call: TRBJ2-1
d_call: TRBD2
clone_size: many
v_call: TRBV5-1

cdr3_nt: TGCAGCGTTGCTAAAGCGGGGGCCGGTCAAGAGACCCAGTACTTC
cdr3_aa: CSVAKAGAGQETQYF
j_call: TRBJ2-5
d_call: TRBD2
clone_size: .
v_call: TRBV29-1

cdr3_nt: TGCAGTGCTAGAGGTACAGCGGGAGGGCCCCCCTACGAGCAGTACTTC
cdr3_aa: CSARGTAGGPPYEQYF
j_call: TRBJ2-7
d_call: TRBD2
clone_size: many
v_call: TRBV20-1

cdr3_nt: TGTGCCATCAGTGGTCCCGGGACAGGGACTGGGGCCAACGTCCTGACTTTC
cdr3_aa: CAISGPGTGTGANVLTF
j_call: TRBJ2-6
d_call: TRBD1
clone_size: many
v_call: TRBV10-3

cdr3_nt: TGCAGTGCTGAACCTACTAGCGGGAGTAAGGAGACCCAGTACTTC
cdr3_aa: CSAEPTSGSKETQYF
j_call: TRBJ2-5
d_call: TRBD2
clone_size: many
v_call: TRBV20-1

cdr3_nt: TGTGCCAGCAGCCCCGAGGGACAGGGGACCTACGAGCAGTACTTC
cdr3_aa: CASSPEGQGTYEQYF
j_call: TRBJ2-7
d_call: TRBD1
clone_size: .
v_call: TRBV7-9

cdr3_nt: TGTGCCATCTGTGCGAGGGACGGCTACGAGCAGTACTTC
cdr3_aa: CAICARDGYEQYF
j_call: TRBJ2-7
d_call: .
clone_size: .
v_call: TRBV10-3

cdr3_nt: TGCAGTGCTAGTTCCAGCACAGATACGCAGTATTTT
cdr3_aa: CSASSSTDTQYF
j_call: TRBJ2-3
d_call: .
clone_size: .
v_call: TRBV20-1

cdr3_nt: TGTGCCAGCAGGTTTCTACTAGCGGGAGCGGGCGAGCAGTACTTC
cdr3_aa: CASRFLLAGAGEQYF
j_call: TRBJ2-7
d_call: TRBD2
clone_size: many
v_call: TRBV5-5

cdr3_nt: TGTGCCAGCAGTCGCAGGCCGAACACTGAAGCTTTCTTT
cdr3_aa: CASSRRPNTEAFF
j_call: TRBJ1-1
d_call: .
clone_size: .
v_call: TRBV12-3/TRBV12-4

cdr3_nt: TGCAGTGCTAGTGATACCGGACAGGGTAACACTGAAGCTTTCTTT
cdr3_aa: CSASDTGQGNTEAFF
j_call: TRBJ1-1
d_call: TRBD1
clone_size: .
v_call: TRBV20-1

cdr3_nt: TGTGCCATCAGTGACGGCGGGGGCAGGAATGAGCAGTTCTTC
cdr3_aa: CAISDGGGRNEQFF
j_call: TRBJ2-1
d_call: .
clone_size: .
v_call: TRBV10-3

cdr3_nt: TGTGCCAGCAGCTTAGTGCGGGGGACCCTAGCTCAAGAGACCCAGTACTTC
cdr3_aa: CASSLVRGTLAQETQYF
j_call: TRBJ2-5
d_call: TRBD2
clone_size: many
v_call: TRBV7-2

cdr3_nt: TGCAGTGCTAGGGTGGGGCAAGGGCAGTTCTTC
cdr3_aa: CSARVGQGQFF
j_call: TRBJ2-1
d_call: .
clone_size: .
v_call: TRBV20-1

cdr3_nt: TGTGCCAGTAGTATGAGGGTGGGCGGGCAGCCCCAGCATTTT
cdr3_aa: CASSMRVGGQPQHF
j_call: TRBJ1-5
d_call: .
clone_size: many
v_call: TRBV19

cdr3_nt: TGTGCTAGCGTGACTACTGATACGCAGTATTTT
cdr3_aa: CASVTTDTQYF
j_call: TRBJ2-3
d_call: .
clone_size: .
v_call: TRBV25-1